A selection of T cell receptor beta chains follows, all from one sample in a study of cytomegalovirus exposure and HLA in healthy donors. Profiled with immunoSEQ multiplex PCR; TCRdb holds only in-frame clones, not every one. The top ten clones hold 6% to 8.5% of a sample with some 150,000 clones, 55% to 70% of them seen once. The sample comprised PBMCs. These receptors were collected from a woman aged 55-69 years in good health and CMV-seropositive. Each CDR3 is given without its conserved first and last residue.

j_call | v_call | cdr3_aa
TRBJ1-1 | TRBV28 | ASSTGTGKAEAF
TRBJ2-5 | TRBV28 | ASSFSGKGETQY
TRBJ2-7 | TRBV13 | ASSPTLQGEYEQY
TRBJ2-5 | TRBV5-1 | ASSSSHSGTAQGAQY
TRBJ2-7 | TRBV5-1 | ASREGSYEQY
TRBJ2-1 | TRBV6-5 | ASSYTKGLAGPFQF
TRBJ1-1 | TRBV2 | ASSAQSNTEAF
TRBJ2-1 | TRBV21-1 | ASSEDRGSYNEQF
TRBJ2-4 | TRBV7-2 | ASSFIQVGNIQY
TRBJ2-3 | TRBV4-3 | ASSQDGLTGTDTQY
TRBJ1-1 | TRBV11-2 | ASSLSRGTEAF
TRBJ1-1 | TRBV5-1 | ASSLDPVEAF
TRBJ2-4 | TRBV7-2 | ASSREGKNIQY
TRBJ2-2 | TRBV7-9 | ASSSRTENTGELF
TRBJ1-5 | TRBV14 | ASSPSSGDQPQH
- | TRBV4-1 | ASSPSGRTEYEQY
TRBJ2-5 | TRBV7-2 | ASSLGTGGETQY
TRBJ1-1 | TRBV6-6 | ASSYLDRAEAF
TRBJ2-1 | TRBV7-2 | ASSLGRGLAGGNEQF
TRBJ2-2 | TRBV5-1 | ASSWGQVDGELF
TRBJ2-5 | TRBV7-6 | ASSLGLGLGTSDRQETQY
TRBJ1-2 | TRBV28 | ASSFDRGRDGYT
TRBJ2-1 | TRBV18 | ASSPLLEQGNEQF
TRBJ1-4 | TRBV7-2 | ASSSWGGGQSEKLF
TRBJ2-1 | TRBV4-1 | ASSQVSVAPNEQF
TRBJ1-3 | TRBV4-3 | ASSQDPQGPIGNTIY
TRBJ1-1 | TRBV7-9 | ASSPGDEAF
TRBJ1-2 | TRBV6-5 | ASTMDRESGYT
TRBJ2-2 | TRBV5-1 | ASSQGQGWTGELF
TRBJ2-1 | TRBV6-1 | ASREISYHEQF
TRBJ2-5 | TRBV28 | ASSSSSAGTSYTQY
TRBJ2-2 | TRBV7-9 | ASSRSGYTGELF
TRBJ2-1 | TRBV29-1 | SVDRAGNYNEQF
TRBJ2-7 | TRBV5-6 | ASSLPLGYEQY
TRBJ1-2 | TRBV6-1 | ASSANGQSYGYT
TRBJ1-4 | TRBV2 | ASSPDRMNEKLF
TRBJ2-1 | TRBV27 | ASSFQASVYNEQF
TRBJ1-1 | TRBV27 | ASSIQGNTEAF
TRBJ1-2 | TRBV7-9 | ASSLRQGNGYT
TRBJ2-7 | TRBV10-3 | ATLPGQSGDEQY
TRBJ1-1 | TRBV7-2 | ASSLRRVNTEAF
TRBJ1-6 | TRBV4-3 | ASSQDIRLSGAGDNSPLH